The 21 T cell receptor beta chains presented below share a single source sample, sequenced in a study of Ad26.COV2.S vaccination and SARS-CoV-2 variants. The treatment here: around 19 received Ad26.COV2.S at low or high dose, single or two shots; 5 received placebo; per-sample allocation not given. Sampling happened 63 days after the first vaccine or placebo injection. Measured with immunoSEQ multiplex PCR; TCRdb has only the in-frame clones, and not every one. Of 300,000 to 350,000 clones in the sample, 70% to 90% are singletons; the top ten hold roughly 10%. The sequences come from peripheral blood, collected in a trial of Ad26.COV2.S vaccine versus placebo. The origin of the receptors is a person aged 18-60 years who received the Ad26.COV2.S COVID-19 vaccine or a placebo.

The chain joins TRBV7-2 to TRBJ2-3; possible D gene TRBD1, 6 bases. Deletions cut 4 bases from V and 11 bases from J, with 16 bases between. This CDR3 contains 13 residues. CDR1 and CDR2 (germline): SGHTA, FQGNSA. CDR3 in amino acids: CASSSPPGARQYF. The CDR3 DNA reads as TGTGCCAGCAGCTCACCGCCAGGGGCCCGGCAGTATTTT. Using reference TRBV7-2 and TRBJ2-3 for the parts outside the CDR3, the full variable domain is GAGVSQSPSNKVTEKGKDVELRCDPISGHTALYWYRQSLGQGLEFLIYFQGNSAPDKSGLPSDRFSAERTGGSVSTLTIQRTQQEDSAVYLCASSSPPGARQYFGPGTRLTVL.

The V and J genes are TRBV19 and TRBJ2-3; 11 bases fit TRBD1. Germline CDR1 reads LNHDA; CDR2 reads SQIVND (reference sequence). Trimming at V came to 5 bases and at J to 3 bases, leaving 4 bases not matched to a gene. The CDR3 has 15 residues. The CDR3 sequence is CASSLGQGVTDTQYF. DNA of the CDR3: TGTGCCAGTAGTCTGGGACAGGGGGTAACAGATACGCAGTATTTT.

The chain combines TRBV5-6 with TRBJ2-5; 9 bases align to TRBD2. The CDR3 sequence is 14 residues long. V lost 3 bases and J lost 8; bases outside the gene matches: 8. Per the germline V gene, CDR1 is SGHDT and CDR2 is YYEEEE. The CDR3 loop is CASSSVAGVRTQYF. CDR3 in DNA: TGTGCCAGCAGCTCCGTAGCGGGAGTTAGAACCCAGTACTTC.

Points on this clone: The same CDR3 also results from other DNA sequences found in this sample. The V and J genes are TRBV28 and TRBJ1-1; D unresolved. The CDR3 covers 12 residues. With 5 bases removed from V and 1 base from J, the gap between germline ends came to 5 bases. Looked up from germline, CDR1 is MDHEN and CDR2 is SYDVKM. CDR3 region: CASSLRNTEAFF. For the CDR3, the DNA is TGTGCCAGCAGTCTGAGGAACACTGAAGCTTTCTTT.

J is TRBJ2-1 and V is TRBV4-3; TRBD1 matches 7 bases. The CDR3 is 16 residues long. V lost 0 bases to trimming and J lost 4 bases; unmatched junction nucleotides: 6. The V gene's germline CDR1 is LGHNA and CDR2 YSLEER. CDR3: CASSQDQTGLYNEQFF. DNA of the CDR3: TGCGCCAGCAGCCAAGATCAGACAGGGCTGTACAATGAGCAGTTCTTC.

The table lists this clone with a count of one. This chain uses TRBV5-1 with TRBJ2-3, with D unclear. The germline V and J ends were trimmed by 3 bases and 0 bases, with 8 bases remaining between them. The CDR3 sequence is 14 residues long. Germline V gene data show CDR1 as SGHRS and CDR2 as YFSETQ. DNA for the CDR3: TGCGCCAGCAGCTCGACTTTCAGCACAGATACGCAGTATTTT. It encodes CASSSTFSTDTQYF.

Turning to this clone: A much larger clone lies a single base off, so this may be a read error. The genes are TRBV7-3 and TRBJ2-2, with 10 bases that match TRBD2. V lost 5 bases, J lost 4 bases, and 1 base stayed unmatched. Germline V gene lookup returns CDR1 SGHTA and CDR2 FQGTGA. The CDR3 loop spans 14 amino acids. CDR3 residues: CASSRTSGTGELFF. Written as DNA, the CDR3 is TGTGCCAGCAGCCGGACTAGCGGCACCGGGGAGCTGTTTTTT.

Written as DNA, the CDR3 is TGTGCCACCAGCACAGGCACCGGGGAGCTGTTTTTT. Translation gives CATSTGTGELFF. The gene calls are TRBV15 and TRBJ2-2; D not certain. Trimming took 4 bases from V and 4 from J, leaving 4 bases between them. The germline V gene has CDR1 LNHNV and CDR2 YYDKDF (reference sequence). CDR3 size: 12 residues.

The CDR3: CASRLAGAAYNEQFF. DNA for the CDR3: TGCGCCAGCAGACTAGCGGGAGCGGCCTACAATGAGCAGTTCTTC. The J gene is TRBJ2-1, the V gene TRBV5-1, with 11 bases lining up with TRBD2. The CDR3 is 15 amino acids. Germline V gives CDR1 SGHRS, CDR2 YFSETQ. Trimming cost V 5 bases and J 2 bases; bases outside gene matches: 3. Full variable domain (remainder filled in from reference TRBV5-1 and TRBJ2-1): KAGVTQTPRYLIKTRGQQVTLSCSPISGHRSVSWYQQTPGQGLQFLFEYFSETQRNKGNFPGRFSGRQFSNSRSEMNVSTLELGDSALYLCASRLAGAAYNEQFFGPGTRLTVL.

The chain links TRBV29-1 to TRBJ1-2, with D unclear. The CDR3 runs 13 residues. In germline, CDR1 is SQVTM, CDR2 ANQGSEA. Trimming pared 2 bases from V and 4 bases from J, leaving 11 bases between. For the CDR3, the DNA is TGCAGCGTTGAAAGACGATTAAGCTATGGCTACACCTTC. This sequence encodes CSVERRLSYGYTF.

V usage is TRBV24-1 and J usage is TRBJ1-4; D gene uncertain. In germline, CDR1 is KGHDR, CDR2 SFDVKD. V lost 5 bases and J lost 10, with 13 bases in between. CDR3 length equals 13 residues. The CDR3: CATSGGSDGKLFF. In DNA form, the CDR3 reads TGTGCCACCAGTGGAGGCTCCGATGGAAAACTGTTTTTT.

The chain employs TRBV28 and TRBJ1-5; D not resolved. The ends were cut back, 6 bases at V and 5 bases at J, with 20 bases in the middle. The CDR3 is 16 residues long. Germline values: CDR1 MDHEN, CDR2 SYDVKM. The CDR3 DNA reads TGTGCCAGCAGCCCCTTTTGGTCTCCCGGGGATCAGCCCCAGCATTTT. This translates into CASSPFWSPGDQPQHF.

This clone was seen a handful of times. J is TRBJ1-2 and V is TRBV7-2; 7 positions match TRBD1. CDR3 length equals 14 residues. Germline loops: CDR1 SGHTA, CDR2 FQGNSA. Trimming took 2 bases from V and 4 from J; bases not matched to a gene: 4. The CDR3 loop is CASSLMQGGYGYTF. The CDR3 coding sequence is TGTGCCAGCAGCTTAATGCAGGGGGGCTATGGCTACACCTTC.

V is TRBV29-1 and J is TRBJ2-1, with D possibly matching TRBD2 (5 bases). Trimming took 4 bases from V and 7 from J, leaving 11 bases between them. Germline loops: CDR1 SQVTM, CDR2 ANQGSEA. CDR3 length: 12 residues. The CDR3: CSVAARENEQFF. The CDR3 nucleotides are TGCAGCGTTGCAGCAAGGGAGAATGAGCAGTTCTTC.

This clone appeared a single time. The rearrangement uses TRBV7-9 and TRBJ2-7; TRBD1 matches 8 bases. Germline CDR1 SEHNR, CDR2 FQNEAQ (reference sequence). The V segment lost 6 bases and the J segment 6 bases; nucleotides outside the gene matches: 7. The CDR3 loop spans 13 amino acids. CDR3 sequence reads: CASRPTGEGEQYF. DNA for the CDR3: TGTGCCAGCAGACCGACAGGGGAAGGCGAGCAGTACTTC.

V gene TRBV19 combines with J gene TRBJ1-5; D not certain. Germline CDR1 and CDR2: LNHDA and SQIVND (reference sequence). This CDR3 spans 13 amino acids. V lost 6 bases, J lost 1 base, and 7 bases lay in between. The DNA for the CDR3 is TGTGCCAGTAGCAGCAGGAGCAATCAGCCCCAGCATTTT. Protein sequence: CASSSRSNQPQHF.

The chain uses TRBV5-1 and TRBJ2-3; TRBD2 aligns across 10 bases. In germline, CDR1 is SGHRS, CDR2 YFSETQ. This CDR3 comprises 15 residues. With 3 bases clipped from V and 5 bases from J, the junction kept 6 bases outside the gene matches. CDR3 residues: CASSSQREGIDTQYF. CDR3 DNA: TGCGCCAGCAGCTCTCAGCGGGAGGGTATAGATACGCAGTATTTT.

The rearrangement links TRBV27 to TRBJ2-1; D may be TRBD1 (6 bases). CDR1 is MNHEY and CDR2 is SMNVEV in the germline V gene (reference sequence). This CDR3 is 14 amino acids long. Trimming pared 5 bases from V and 9 bases from J, leaving 17 bases between. The CDR3 bases are TGTGCCAGCAGTCCAAGGACAGTCCGAATTGAGCAGTTCTTC. This encodes CASSPRTVRIEQFF.

This clone was counted between two and nine times. This chain connects TRBV5-1 to TRBJ1-2; TRBD1 aligns across 9 bases. The CDR3 is 16 amino acids. Germline V gives CDR1 SGHRS, CDR2 YFSETQ. V gave up 0 bases and J gave up 5 bases; unmatched junction bases: 8. CDR3 nucleotide sequence: TGCGCCAGCAGCTTGGGTGGACAGGGGCTTGATTATGGCTACACCTTC. Translation gives CASSLGGQGLDYGYTF.

The chain has TRBV7-9 and TRBJ2-3; 11 nucleotides agree with TRBD2. J was trimmed by 0 bases and V by 4 bases; bases with no gene match: 6. CDR3 length equals 17 residues. Germline V gene lookup returns CDR1 SEHNR and CDR2 FQNEAQ (reference sequence). The CDR3 coding sequence is TGTGCCAGCAGCTCCAGACTAGCGGGGAGTAGCACAGATACGCAGTATTTT. It yields the protein CASSSRLAGSSTDTQYF.

The rearrangement uses TRBV7-9 and TRBJ2-1, with 7 bases aligning to TRBD1. V shed 5 bases, J shed 9 bases, and the junction held 10 bases outside the gene matches. CDR1 is SEHNR, CDR2 FQNEAQ, per germline (reference sequence). There are 14 residues in the CDR3. The CDR3 reads CASSQTTGRGEQFF. The DNA for the CDR3 is TGTGCCAGCAGCCAGACGACAGGGCGCGGTGAGCAGTTCTTC.